The 9 T cell receptor beta chains presented below share a single source sample, sequenced in a study of human T cells and chemical hapten exposure. Described time point: patch test 1, 2 weeks after DPC sensitization. Indicated treatment: therapeutic diphenylcyclopropenone sensitization with weekly scalp DPC. TCRdb used MiXCR to reprocess the RACE reads, holding one entry per CDR3 protein. This sample has 150,000 to 200,000 distinct CDR3 sequences; under 25% occur once, and the top ten carry under 8.5%. This specimen was whole blood, taken in connection with sensitization to the hapten diphenylcyclopropenone (DPC). Receptor source: a woman in her forties or fifties with alopecia areata. Some clones in this sample may be carry-over from other donors' samples.

This sequence joins TRBV4-1 and TRBJ1-2; possible D gene TRBD1, 6 bases. V was clipped by 0 bases and J by 3 bases, with 17 bases between them. The length of the CDR3 is 17 residues. Germline CDR1 reads MGHRA; CDR2 reads YSYEKL. The CDR3 nucleotides are TGCGCCAGCAGCCAAGATCGGGGGACACTTCTCTACTATGGCTACACCTTC. Its translation: CASSQDRGTLLYYGYTF.

This clonotype has more than one count but fewer than ten. The J gene is TRBJ2-5, the V gene TRBV7-2, with D perhaps assigned TRBD1 or TRBD2 (5 bases each). V lost 1 base, J lost 3 bases, and 12 bases lay in between. Germline V lookup: CDR1 SGHTA, CDR2 FQGNSA. The CDR3 is made up of 15 amino acids. The CDR3 bases are TGTGCCAGCAGCTTAGTAAACGGGGCGGAAGAGACCCAGTACTTC. Translating it yields CASSLVNGAEETQYF.

The chain couples TRBV29-1 to TRBJ2-1, with D unresolved. Germline V CDR1 and CDR2: SQVTM, ANQGSEA. The CDR3 totals 12 residues. The V gene lost 3 bases and the J gene lost 7 bases, with 10 bases spanning the gap. The chain's CDR3 is CSVDGDRNEQFF. The CDR3, as DNA: TGCAGCGTTGATGGGGATCGGAATGAGCAGTTCTTC.

V and J are TRBV5-1 and TRBJ1-4, with D hard to call. CDR3 length: 14 residues. Trimming removed 3 bases at V and 5 bases at J, with 11 bases between. Germline loops: CDR1 SGHRS, CDR2 YFSETQ. CDR3 region: CASSYGLDNEKLFF. The CDR3 DNA is TGCGCCAGCAGCTACGGGCTTGACAATGAAAAACTGTTTTTT.

Concerning this clonotype: At one end the junction does not follow the germline gene, possibly because of a read error. This chain links TRBV4-2 with TRBJ2-1, with TRBD2 matching 11 bases. Per the germline V gene, CDR1 is LGHNA and CDR2 is YNFKEQ. This CDR3 is 16 amino acids long. In DNA form, the CDR3 reads TGTGCCAGCAGCCAAGATTCTAGCGGGGGGTACAATGAGCATTTCTTC. Its protein product is CASSQDSSGGYNEHFF.

The CDR3 DNA reads TGTGCCAGCAGTAGAGGACAGGGGGCTGGAAACACCATATATTTT. Translated: CASSRGQGAGNTIYF. The chain is built from TRBV6-5 and TRBJ1-3, with TRBD1 matching over 10 bases. J was trimmed by 2 bases and V by 5 bases; bases with no gene match: 3. The V gene's germline CDR1 is MNHEY and CDR2 SVGAGI. The CDR3 has 15 residues.

Only a few counts were recorded for this clonotype. This chain connects TRBV20-1 to TRBJ2-6; D is perhaps TRBD2 (5 bases). The germline gives CDR1 DFQATT, CDR2 SNEGSKA (reference sequence). V was clipped by 0 bases and J by 0 bases, with 15 bases between them. This CDR3 contains 18 residues. CDR3 nucleotides: TGCAGTGCTAGAGAGGGCGGGTTCCTTTACTCTGGGGCCAACGTCCTGACTTTC. Translated, it gives CSAREGGFLYSGANVLTF.

The chain couples TRBV20-1 to TRBJ2-3; no clear D. Germline V lookup: CDR1 DFQATT, CDR2 SNEGSKA (reference sequence). The CDR3 has 15 amino acids. Trimming took 5 bases from V and 0 from J, leaving 15 bases between them. CDR3 protein: CSAPSRDPSTDTQYF. The CDR3 DNA is TGCAGTGCTCCTTCAAGGGATCCTAGCACAGATACGCAGTATTTT.

The chain uses TRBV6-6 and TRBJ2-7; unclear D gene. V gave up 2 bases and J gave up 3 bases, with 11 bases separating them. Germline V gene sequence: CDR1 MNHNY, CDR2 SVGAGI (reference sequence). The CDR3 is made up of 14 amino acids. The CDR3 reads CASSYGGSDYEQYF. The CDR3 DNA is TGTGCCAGCAGTTACGGTGGATCGGACTACGAGCAGTACTTC.